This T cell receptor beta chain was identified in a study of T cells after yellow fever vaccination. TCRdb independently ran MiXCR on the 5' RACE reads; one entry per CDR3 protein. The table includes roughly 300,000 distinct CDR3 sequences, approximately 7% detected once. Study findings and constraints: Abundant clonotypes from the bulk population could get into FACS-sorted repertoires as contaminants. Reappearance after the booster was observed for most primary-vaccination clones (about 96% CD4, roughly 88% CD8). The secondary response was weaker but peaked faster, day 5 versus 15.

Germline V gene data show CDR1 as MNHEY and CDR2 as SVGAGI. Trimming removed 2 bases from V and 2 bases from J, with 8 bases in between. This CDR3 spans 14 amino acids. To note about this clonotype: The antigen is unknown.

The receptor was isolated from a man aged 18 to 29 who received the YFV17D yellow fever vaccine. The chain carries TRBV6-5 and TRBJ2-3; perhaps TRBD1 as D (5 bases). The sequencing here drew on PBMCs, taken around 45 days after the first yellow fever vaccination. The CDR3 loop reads CASSYNRLTDTQYF. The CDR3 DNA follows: TGTGCCAGCAGTTACAACAGGCTCACAGATACGCAGTATTTT.